Listed below are T cell receptor beta chains from one sample, sequenced in a study of blood T cell repertoires in COVID-19. Assay: immunoSEQ multiplex PCR; the TCRdb copy retains only in-frame clones and omits some. This sample yields about 180,000 clones, of which roughly 81% are seen a single time; approximately 5.4% belongs to the top ten. Sequences were obtained from peripheral blood. These receptors all come from a woman aged 50 to 65 with COVID-19, enrolled during active disease. Each CDR3 is given with its conserved first and last residue. The D gene is left open where the match is weak. Expanded clones are given a class, and other clones once, few, many or no size at all.

CDR3nt: TGTGCTAGTGGTTTGGTGCCCGGGGACTATGGCTACACCTTC; CDR3aa: CASGLVPGDYGYTF; v_gene: TRBV12-5; d_gene: .; abundance: .; len: 14; j_gene: TRBJ1-2
CDR3nt: TGTGCCTGGAGTATCGGTCCCGGGGAGCTGTTTTTT; CDR3aa: CAWSIGPGELFF; v_gene: TRBV30; d_gene: .; abundance: .; len: 12; j_gene: TRBJ2-2
CDR3nt: TGTGCCAGCAGTCTGCAGGGGATAGCCCAGCATTTT; CDR3aa: CASSLQGIAQHF; v_gene: TRBV12-3/TRBV12-4; d_gene: .; abundance: .; len: 12; j_gene: TRBJ1-5
CDR3nt: TGTGCCAGCAGCTTAGTCCAGCTCTGGGACTACCATACTGAGCAGTTCTTC; CDR3aa: CASSLVQLWDYHTEQFF; v_gene: TRBV11-2; d_gene: TRBD2; abundance: few; len: 17; j_gene: TRBJ2-1
CDR3nt: TGCGCCAGCAGCGCGGGATTAAGTGGCTACGAGCAGTACTTC; CDR3aa: CASSAGLSGYEQYF; v_gene: TRBV5-1; d_gene: .; abundance: .; len: 14; j_gene: TRBJ2-7
CDR3nt: TGTGCCAGCACCCTGGGACAGTTCAATCAGCCCCAGCATTTT; CDR3aa: CASTLGQFNQPQHF; v_gene: TRBV28; d_gene: TRBD1; abundance: .; len: 14; j_gene: TRBJ1-5
CDR3nt: TGTGCCAGCAAGCCCCTCGGGGATCAGCCCCAGCATTTT; CDR3aa: CASKPLGDQPQHF; v_gene: TRBV19; d_gene: .; abundance: .; len: 13; j_gene: TRBJ1-5
CDR3nt: TGCGCCAGCAGCTTGGATGGGACAGGGAGTGAAGCTTTCTTT; CDR3aa: CASSLDGTGSEAFF; v_gene: TRBV5-1; d_gene: TRBD1; abundance: .; len: 14; j_gene: TRBJ1-1
CDR3nt: TGTGCCAGTAGTATGATTGGACAGTCCCCTGAAGCTTTCTTT; CDR3aa: CASSMIGQSPEAFF; v_gene: TRBV19; d_gene: .; abundance: .; len: 14; j_gene: TRBJ1-1
CDR3nt: TGTGCCAGTGGAAGGACAGGGTATCAGACCGGGGAGCTGTTTTTT; CDR3aa: CASGRTGYQTGELFF; v_gene: TRBV19; d_gene: TRBD1; abundance: .; len: 15; j_gene: TRBJ2-2
CDR3nt: TGTGCCAGCAGCTTAGAGGGCTGGCGGGGGAACACCGGGGAGCTGTTTTTT; CDR3aa: CASSLEGWRGNTGELFF; v_gene: TRBV13; d_gene: .; abundance: .; len: 17; j_gene: TRBJ2-2
CDR3nt: TGTGCCAGTAGTATTGGCGGGGGGCTTGACGAGCAGTACTTC; CDR3aa: CASSIGGGLDEQYF; v_gene: TRBV19; d_gene: TRBD2; abundance: once; len: 14; j_gene: TRBJ2-7
CDR3nt: TGTGCCAGCAGCATCAGACAGGGGCGGACTGAAGCTTTCTTT; CDR3aa: CASSIRQGRTEAFF; v_gene: TRBV21-1; d_gene: .; abundance: .; len: 14; j_gene: TRBJ1-1
CDR3nt: TGCGCCAGCAGCCAACCTAGCGGGGGGCTTAATGAGCAGTTCTTC; CDR3aa: CASSQPSGGLNEQFF; v_gene: TRBV4-3; d_gene: TRBD2; abundance: few; len: 15; j_gene: TRBJ2-1
CDR3nt: TGCGCCAGCCGACTTTACGAGCAGTACTTC; CDR3aa: CASRLYEQYF; v_gene: TRBV10-1; d_gene: .; abundance: .; len: 10; j_gene: TRBJ2-7
CDR3nt: TGCGCCAGCAGCTTGGCCCCTAGCGGGGGGGCCGCGTCCGAGACCCAGTACTTC; CDR3aa: CASSLAPSGGAASETQYF; v_gene: TRBV5-1; d_gene: TRBD2; abundance: .; len: 18; j_gene: TRBJ2-5
CDR3nt: TGTGCCAGCAGCGTGGCTCCCGGGAACGAGCAGTACTTC; CDR3aa: CASSVAPGNEQYF; v_gene: TRBV9; d_gene: .; abundance: .; len: 13; j_gene: TRBJ2-7
CDR3nt: TGTGCCAGCAGCTTATCCCAGGGAAACACCATATATTTT; CDR3aa: CASSLSQGNTIYF; v_gene: TRBV5-4; d_gene: .; abundance: few; len: 13; j_gene: TRBJ1-3
CDR3nt: TGTGCCAGCAGCCAAGTTTTAGCGGGGGCCACCCAAGAGACCCAGTACTTC; CDR3aa: CASSQVLAGATQETQYF; v_gene: TRBV4-2; d_gene: TRBD2; abundance: .; len: 17; j_gene: TRBJ2-5
CDR3nt: TGCGCCAGCAGCCCTGGCGGGACAGATACGCAGTATTTT; CDR3aa: CASSPGGTDTQYF; v_gene: TRBV5-1; d_gene: .; abundance: .; len: 13; j_gene: TRBJ2-3
CDR3nt: TGCGCCAGCAGCTTGGCGGGGACAGATTATGGAAACACCATATATTTT; CDR3aa: CASSLAGTDYGNTIYF; v_gene: TRBV5-1; d_gene: TRBD1; abundance: few; len: 16; j_gene: TRBJ1-3
CDR3nt: TGTGCCTGGAGTCCTGGGACAGGTGGAAACACCATATATTTT; CDR3aa: CAWSPGTGGNTIYF; v_gene: TRBV30; d_gene: TRBD1; abundance: .; len: 14; j_gene: TRBJ1-3
CDR3nt: TGTGCCAGCTCACCACCGCTCGGGGGGGCCGCCTACGAGCAGTACTTC; CDR3aa: CASSPPLGGAAYEQYF; v_gene: TRBV18; d_gene: TRBD2; abundance: .; len: 16; j_gene: TRBJ2-7
CDR3nt: TGCAGCGTTACAATCGAGCGGGGGCACCAGCATTTT; CDR3aa: CSVTIERGHQHF; v_gene: TRBV29-1; d_gene: .; abundance: .; len: 12; j_gene: TRBJ1-5
CDR3nt: TGTGCCAGCAGCTCAGGGGTTCTTAATGAAAAACTGTTTTTT; CDR3aa: CASSSGVLNEKLFF; v_gene: TRBV11-2; d_gene: .; abundance: .; len: 14; j_gene: TRBJ1-4
CDR3nt: TGTGCCAGCAGCTTGCCGGGTAGCAATCAGCCCCAGCATTTT; CDR3aa: CASSLPGSNQPQHF; v_gene: TRBV5-8; d_gene: .; abundance: .; len: 14; j_gene: TRBJ1-5
CDR3nt: TGTGCCAGCAGCTTTAGCGGGGGGGCGACAGATACGCAGTATTTT; CDR3aa: CASSFSGGATDTQYF; v_gene: TRBV11-3; d_gene: TRBD2; abundance: .; len: 15; j_gene: TRBJ2-3
CDR3nt: TGTGCCAGCAGCCGCCGGGACAGTAGCACAGATACGCAGTATTTT; CDR3aa: CASSRRDSSTDTQYF; v_gene: TRBV14; d_gene: TRBD1; abundance: once; len: 15; j_gene: TRBJ2-3
CDR3nt: TGTGCCAGCAGGACCCAGGGGTCCTACGAGCAGTACTTC; CDR3aa: CASRTQGSYEQYF; v_gene: TRBV28; d_gene: .; abundance: .; len: 13; j_gene: TRBJ2-7
CDR3nt: TGTGCCAGCAGTTTAGGGGGGTCCTACGAGCAGTACTTC; CDR3aa: CASSLGGSYEQYF; v_gene: TRBV28; d_gene: .; abundance: .; len: 13; j_gene: TRBJ2-7
CDR3nt: TGTGCCAGCAGTGACTCCGCACAGGGAATCTGTCAGCCCCAGCATTTT; CDR3aa: CASSDSAQGICQPQHF; v_gene: TRBV6-4; d_gene: .; abundance: .; len: 16; j_gene: TRBJ1-5
CDR3nt: TGTGCCAGCAGCCAAGGGAATGCGGGGGGAGATACGCAGTATTTT; CDR3aa: CASSQGNAGGDTQYF; v_gene: TRBV3-1/TRBV3-2; d_gene: TRBD2; abundance: .; len: 15; j_gene: TRBJ2-3
CDR3nt: TGTGCCAGTAGTCTTGCAGGGGGATCCGAGCAGTACTTC; CDR3aa: CASSLAGGSEQYF; v_gene: TRBV19; d_gene: TRBD1; abundance: .; len: 13; j_gene: TRBJ2-7
CDR3nt: TGTGCCAGCAGAGCCGGGACTAGTGGAGATACGCAGTATTTT; CDR3aa: CASRAGTSGDTQYF; v_gene: TRBV6-4; d_gene: TRBD2; abundance: .; len: 14; j_gene: TRBJ2-3
CDR3nt: TGTGCCCCCCACCGGGACTTCTGTAATGAAAAACTGTTTTTT; CDR3aa: CAPHRDFCNEKLFF; v_gene: TRBV19; d_gene: .; abundance: .; len: 14; j_gene: TRBJ1-4